This TCR beta chain was identified in a study of blood T cells in healthy people across ages. Drawn from each donor were 8.5 to 10 milliliters of peripheral blood. Isolation yielded PBMCs, at least 7 million per sample, in every case. Trimming cost V 3 bases and J 3 bases; bases outside gene matches: 6. The CDR3 extends over 15 amino acids. Germline V gene lookup returns CDR1 MNHNS and CDR2 SASEGT. For the second PCR, which ran for about 7 to 11 cycles, a sample-barcoded 5' primer and a J-beta primer mix were used. One entry per CDR3 protein, called by TCRdb with MiXCR from the 5' RACE reads. The sample lists about a million distinct CDR3 sequences; roughly 51% were seen once.

J is TRBJ2-7 and V is TRBV6-1, with 9 positions matching TRBD1. This TCR came from a woman aged 60-70 years in good health. The sample taken for sequencing was blood. CDR3 coding DNA: TGTGCCAGCAGTGAGATCGGGACAGGGCTCTACGAGCAGTACTTC. This gives the protein CASSEIGTGLYEQYF.